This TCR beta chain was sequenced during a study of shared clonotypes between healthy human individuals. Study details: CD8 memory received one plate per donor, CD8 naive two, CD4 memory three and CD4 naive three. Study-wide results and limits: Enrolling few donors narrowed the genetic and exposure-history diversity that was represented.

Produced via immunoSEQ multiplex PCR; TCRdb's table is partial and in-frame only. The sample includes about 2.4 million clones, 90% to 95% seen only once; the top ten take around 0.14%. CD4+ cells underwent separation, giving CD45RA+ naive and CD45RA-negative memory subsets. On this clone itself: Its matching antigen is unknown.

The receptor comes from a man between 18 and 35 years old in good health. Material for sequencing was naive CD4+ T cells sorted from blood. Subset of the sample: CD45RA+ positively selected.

The CDR3 coding sequence is TGCGCCAGTACGACAGGTAACACTGAAGCTTTCTTT. This encodes CASTTGNTEAFF. J is TRBJ1-1 and V is TRBV5-1; TRBD1 might be the D (6 bases). V dropped 8 bases and J dropped 2 bases, with 10 bases sitting between them. This CDR3 region has 12 residues. Germline CDR1 SGHRS, CDR2 YFSETQ.